Each of the 32 T cell receptor beta chains below was sequenced from the same sample in a study of blood T cell repertoires in COVID-19 (dated by TCRdb to the early 2020s). Library construction relied on the immunoSEQ multiplex PCR assay. What TCRdb holds here is the immuneACCESS table cut down to in-frame rearrangements. Part of the clones is not present; checked against another copy, under half of the missing clones reflect an unresolved V gene, and the others are unexplained. For this sample the table gives around 300,000 clones, of which roughly 86% were detected only once. The leading ten clones occupy about 2% of the sample. Sequenced sample: PBMCs or T cells enriched from blood (not recorded which). Source of these receptors: a woman aged 55-69 years who had recovered from COVID-19.

The chain is built from TRBV7-3 and TRBJ2-3; no reliable D call. V was pared by 3 bases and J by 1 base, with 5 bases between. The CDR3 runs to 13 residues. Germline V gene sequence: CDR1 SGHTA, CDR2 FQGTGA. The CDR3 spells CASSLGGTDTQYF. CDR3 sequence (DNA): TGTGCCAGCAGCTTGGGCGGCACAGATACGCAGTATTTT.

This clone was seen only a few times. The gene calls are TRBV5-4 and TRBJ2-7; 13 nucleotides match TRBD2. The J segment lost 5 bases and the V segment lost 1 base, leaving 6 bases of the junction unmatched. The CDR3 spans 16 residues. Germline V gene lookup returns CDR1 SGHNT and CDR2 YYREEE (reference sequence). Here the CDR3 DNA reads TGTGCCAGCAGCTTGACGACTAGCGGGAGGCCCCACGAGCAGTACTTC. Translation: CASSLTTSGRPHEQYF. The full variable domain, in which reference TRBV5-4 and TRBJ2-7 provide the parts outside the CDR3, is ETGVTQSPTHLIKTRGQQVTLRCSSQSGHNTVSWYQQALGQGPQFIFQYYREEENGRGNFPPRFSGLQFPNYSSELNVNALELDDSALYLCASSLTTSGRPHEQYFGPGTRLTVT.

This clone has a handful of counts. J is TRBJ1-4 and V is TRBV7-2; D gene ambiguous. Per the germline V gene, CDR1 is SGHTA and CDR2 is FQGNSA. This CDR3 has 14 amino acids. V lost 2 bases to trimming and J lost 8 bases, with 12 bases between them. CDR3 sequence reads: CASSLLTREEKLFF. The CDR3 region has the DNA TGTGCCAGCAGCTTACTGACGAGGGAGGAAAAACTGTTTTTT.

This chain uses TRBV7-8 with TRBJ2-7; a possible D gene is TRBD2 (5 bases). This CDR3 has 12 amino acids. Germline V gives CDR1 SGHVS, CDR2 FQNEAQ. Trimming shortened V by 11 bases and J by 3 bases, and 14 bases separated the two germline ends. CDR3 sequence reads: CAVTRLDYEQYF. CDR3 nucleotide sequence: TGTGCCGTTACTAGGTTGGACTACGAGCAGTACTTC.

The chain uses TRBV7-8 and TRBJ2-7; D gene uncertain. V was shortened by 5 bases and J by 2 bases, with 10 bases between the two germline ends. The CDR3 has 13 residues. The V gene's germline CDR1 is SGHVS and CDR2 FQNEAQ. CDR3 nucleotide sequence: TGTGCCAGCAGCGGGCGCTGGACCTACGAGCAGTACTTC. It specifies CASSGRWTYEQYF.

The rearrangement joins TRBV7-9 to TRBJ2-7; D is undetermined. The V gene's germline CDR1 is SEHNR and CDR2 FQNEAQ (reference sequence). This CDR3 spans 12 amino acids. V lost 5 bases and J 4 bases, leaving 9 bases between the germline ends. In DNA form, the CDR3 reads TGTGCCAGCAGCACCTTTACTTACGAGCAGTACTTC. Its protein is CASSTFTYEQYF.

The chain employs TRBV6-5 and TRBJ2-5; a possible D gene is TRBD2 (6 bases). Per germline, CDR1 MNHEY and CDR2 SVGAGI. This CDR3 is 13 amino acids long. V lost 11 bases and J 5 bases, leaving 18 bases between the germline ends. CDR3 sequence: CAAKPSGSETQYF. The CDR3 DNA follows: TGTGCCGCAAAGCCCTCCGGGAGTGAGACCCAGTACTTC.

The gene calls are TRBV28 and TRBJ1-4; 10 positions match TRBD1. V lost 4 bases and J lost 4; bases outside the gene matches: 6. Germline assignment: CDR1 MDHEN and CDR2 SYDVKM. This CDR3 spans 16 amino acids. CDR3 protein: CASSSPTGGVNEKLFF. CDR3 nucleotide sequence: TGTGCCAGCAGTTCCCCGACAGGGGGCGTTAATGAAAAACTGTTTTTT.

On this clone itself: Other DNA sequences in this specimen translate into the identical CDR3. The J gene is TRBJ1-5, the V gene TRBV9; D may be TRBD1 (5 bases). V lost 2 bases, J lost 3 bases, and 12 bases lay in between. Germline loops: CDR1 SGDLS, CDR2 YYNGEE. The length of the CDR3 is 15 residues. The DNA for the CDR3 is TGTGCCAGCAGCGTGGGGCAGGGCCTCAATCAGCCCCAGCATTTT. Translating gives CASSVGQGLNQPQHF.

This rearrangement joins TRBV28 to TRBJ2-3, with a possible D match to TRBD2 (6 bases). With 8 bases removed from V and 1 base from J, the gap between germline ends came to 16 bases. The CDR3 covers 15 residues. Germline CDR1 and CDR2: MDHEN and SYDVKM. CDR3 region: CASSFGDFGTDTQYF. In nucleotides, the CDR3 is TGTGCCAGCTCCTTTGGGGACTTCGGCACAGATACGCAGTATTTT. The variable domain in full, with the rest retrieved from reference TRBV28 and TRBJ2-3, is DVKVTQSSRYLVKRTGEKVFLECVQDMDHENMFWYRQDPGLGLRLIYFSYDVKMKEKGDIPEGYSVSREKKERFSLILESASTNQTSMYLCASSFGDFGTDTQYFGPGTRLTVL.

The V call is TRBV2, the J call TRBJ1-6; the D gene is possibly TRBD1 (6 bases). The CDR3 contains 13 residues. Germline V gives CDR1 SNHLY, CDR2 FYNNEI. The V end was cut by 6 bases, the J end by 9 bases, with 12 bases between. This CDR3 is CASSPGRGSPLHF. The CDR3 coding sequence is TGTGCCAGCAGCCCGGGCAGGGGTTCACCCCTCCACTTT.

The chain is built from TRBV28 and TRBJ1-2, with unresolved D. Germline V gene sequence: CDR1 MDHEN, CDR2 SYDVKM. V shed 6 bases and J shed 2 bases, with 7 bases lying between them. The CDR3 is 12 amino acids. The CDR3 region is CASSPENYGYTF. The CDR3 DNA reads TGTGCCAGCAGCCCAGAAAACTATGGCTACACCTTC.

The rearrangement uses TRBV4-1 and TRBJ2-3; 9 bases map to TRBD2. V was pared by 4 bases and J by 2 bases, with 7 bases of the junction left unmatched. The germline V gene encodes CDR1 MGHRA and CDR2 YSYEKL. The CDR3 totals 16 residues. The CDR3 here is CASSLFAGGTTDTQYF. The DNA of the CDR3 is TGCGCCAGCAGCCTTTTCGCGGGGGGGACCACAGATACGCAGTATTTT.

V is TRBV2 and J is TRBJ1-3, with 10 positions matching TRBD1. This CDR3 region has 17 residues. CDR1 and CDR2 from the germline V gene are SNHLY and FYNNEI. V lost 6 bases to trimming and J lost 0 bases; unmatched junction nucleotides: 8. Written as DNA, the CDR3 is TGTGCCAGCAGCCATGGACAGGGGGTGTACTCTGGAAACACCATATATTTT. Translating it yields CASSHGQGVYSGNTIYF.

This chain connects TRBV28 to TRBJ2-5, with D possibly TRBD2 on 5 matching bases. The V gene lost 7 bases and the J gene lost 7 bases, with 13 bases spanning the gap. CDR3 length: 12 residues. Germline CDR1 reads MDHEN; CDR2 reads SYDVKM. CDR3 in amino acids: CASNTRLGTQYF. The CDR3 region has the DNA TGTGCCAGCAACACTAGGTTGGGGACCCAGTACTTC.

This chain links TRBV15 with TRBJ1-2; D possibly corresponds to TRBD1 (6 bases). The germline V gene encodes CDR1 LNHNV and CDR2 YYDKDF (reference sequence). Trimming left V 4 bases short and J 8 bases short, with 14 bases between. This CDR3 comprises 13 residues. CDR3 nucleotides: TGTGCCACCAGCAACCAACAGGGCCGGGGCTACACCTTC. Translated, it gives CATSNQQGRGYTF.

This clone was counted ten times or more. The genes are TRBV30 and TRBJ1-5; no reliable D call. V shed 0 bases and J shed 7 bases, with 10 bases lying between them. Germline V gene lookup returns CDR1 GTSNPN and CDR2 SVGIG (reference sequence). This CDR3 spans 13 amino acids. The CDR3 DNA follows: TGTGCCTGGAGTGTAGCCGCGGGGCAGCCCCAGCATTTT. This sequence encodes CAWSVAAGQPQHF. The full variable domain, completed using reference TRBV30 and TRBJ1-5, is SQTIHQWPATLVQPVGSPLSLECTVEGTSNPNLYWYRQAAGRGLQLLFYSVGIGQISSEVPQNLSASRPQDRQFILSSKKLLLSDSGFYLCAWSVAAGQPQHFGDGTRLSIL.

The V call is TRBV19, the J call TRBJ1-5; the D is unclear. Trimming stripped 3 bases from V and 10 bases from J, with 13 bases between. The CDR3 has 13 residues. Germline V gives CDR1 LNHDA, CDR2 SQIVND (reference sequence). The CDR3: CASSIREVDPQHF. In DNA, the CDR3 is TGTGCCAGTAGTATTCGGGAGGTTGATCCCCAGCATTTT.

In DNA form, the CDR3 reads TGTGCCAGCAGCCAATCGGTAAGTCGACGGAGCGACACTGAAGCTTTCTTT. Protein: CASSQSVSRRSDTEAFF. The chain joins TRBV4-2 to TRBJ1-1; D not resolved. This CDR3 comprises 17 residues. Germline V gene lookup returns CDR1 LGHNA and CDR2 YNFKEQ. V was pared by 2 bases and J by 3 bases, with 19 bases between.

The CDR3 protein is CSVPKTGGTADTQYF. The CDR3 DNA sequence: TGCAGCGTCCCGAAGACAGGGGGGACTGCAGATACGCAGTATTTT. This chain uses TRBV29-1 with TRBJ2-3; TRBD1 aligns across 9 bases. Germline CDR1 SQVTM, CDR2 ANQGSEA. This CDR3 is built from 15 residues. The V segment lost 6 bases and the J segment 4 bases; nucleotides outside the gene matches: 11.

A remark on this clone: Other DNA sequences within the sample encode an identical CDR3. This chain joins TRBV27 and TRBJ2-5; TRBD1 matches 9 bases. The junction had 2 bases not matched to a gene; V was cut back by 4 bases and J by 5 bases. Looked up from germline, CDR1 is MNHEY and CDR2 is SMNVEV (reference sequence). There are 13 residues in the CDR3. The CDR3: CASSSGQGETQYF. Written as DNA, the CDR3 is TGTGCCAGCAGTTCGGGACAGGGTGAGACCCAGTACTTC.

The gene calls are TRBV7-9 and TRBJ2-1; D is undetermined. Trimming took off 6 bases at V and 0 bases at J, with 12 bases between the two ends. This CDR3 contains 15 residues. The germline V gene has CDR1 SEHNR and CDR2 FQNEAQ (reference sequence). This CDR3 reads CASRSPLPSYNEQFF. In DNA form, the CDR3 reads TGTGCCAGCAGGTCTCCACTTCCCTCCTACAATGAGCAGTTCTTC. The full variable domain, in which reference TRBV7-9 and TRBJ2-1 provide the parts outside the CDR3, is DTGVSQNPRHKITKRGQNVTFRCDPISEHNRLYWYRQTLGQGPEFLTYFQNEAQLEKSRLLSDRFSAERPKGSFSTLEIQRTEQGDSAMYLCASRSPLPSYNEQFFGPGTRLTVL.

V gene TRBV28 combines with J gene TRBJ1-5; the D gene is possibly TRBD1 (5 bases). Germline CDR1 and CDR2: MDHEN and SYDVKM. This CDR3 comprises 15 residues. The V end was cut by 5 bases, the J end by 1 base, with 12 bases between. The CDR3 region has the DNA TGTGCCAGCAGTCCCCGGCCAGGGAGCAATCAGCCCCAGCATTTT. Its protein is CASSPRPGSNQPQHF. Variable domain in full (rest from reference TRBV28 and TRBJ1-5): DVKVTQSSRYLVKRTGEKVFLECVQDMDHENMFWYRQDPGLGLRLIYFSYDVKMKEKGDIPEGYSVSREKKERFSLILESASTNQTSMYLCASSPRPGSNQPQHFGDGTRLSIL.

This rearrangement joins TRBV24-1 to TRBJ1-1, with D possibly matching TRBD1 (5 bases). V lost 4 bases and J lost 10, with 9 bases in between. Germline V CDR1 and CDR2: KGHDR, SFDVKD. There are 11 residues in the CDR3. As DNA, the CDR3 is TGTGCCACCAGTGAGCGGGGGGGAGCTTTCTTT. Its protein is CATSERGGAFF.

This rearrangement joins TRBV27 to TRBJ2-1; 8 bases line up with TRBD2. The CDR3 totals 15 residues. CDR1 MNHEY and CDR2 SMNVEV come from the germline V gene (reference sequence). With 6 bases clipped from V and 0 bases from J, the junction kept 4 bases outside the gene matches. The CDR3 DNA is TGTGCCAGCAGAGGAGCGGGGGACTCCTACAATGAGCAGTTCTTC. Protein: CASRGAGDSYNEQFF.

V gene TRBV27 combines with J gene TRBJ1-5; no clear D gene. The CDR3 runs to 14 residues. Germline-derived CDR1 and CDR2 are MNHEY and SMNVEV (reference sequence). The V end lost 3 bases, the J end lost 6 bases, and 12 bases lay between the germline ends. CDR3 amino acids: CASSLTAGGQPQHF. The CDR3 DNA is TGTGCCAGCAGTTTGACCGCTGGCGGTCAGCCCCAGCATTTT.

V and J are TRBV24-1 and TRBJ1-2; 7 nucleotides agree with TRBD1. The V gene's germline CDR1 is KGHDR and CDR2 SFDVKD. With V trimmed by 4 bases and J by 7 bases, 14 bases remained unmatched. CDR3 length: 16 residues. CDR3 nucleotides: TGTGCCACCAGTGACTCAGGACAGGCGGGAATCTCTGGCTACACCTTC. This encodes CATSDSGQAGISGYTF.

This sequence joins TRBV7-2 and TRBJ1-2; a weak D match, TRBD1 (6 bases). With 8 bases removed from V and 1 base from J, the gap between germline ends came to 23 bases. This CDR3 spans 17 amino acids. CDR1 is SGHTA, CDR2 FQGNSA, per germline. CDR3 amino acids: CASSQHAGQGYNYGYTF. The CDR3 DNA reads as TGTGCCAGCTCCCAACACGCCGGGCAGGGGTATAACTATGGCTACACCTTC.

V usage is TRBV30 and J usage is TRBJ1-1; D is perhaps TRBD1 (6 bases). CDR3 length: 13 residues. Germline CDR1 reads GTSNPN; CDR2 reads SVGIG (reference sequence). V lost 5 bases and J 4 bases, leaving 14 bases between the germline ends. Written as DNA, the CDR3 is TGTGCCTGGGATGAGGGGGGGAGCACTGAAGCTTTCTTT. It specifies CAWDEGGSTEAFF.

V usage is TRBV28 and J usage is TRBJ1-5; D perhaps matches TRBD1 (5 bases). CDR1 and CDR2 from the germline V gene are MDHEN and SYDVKM. This CDR3 region has 11 residues. Trimming took 8 bases from V and 4 from J, leaving 6 bases between them. In DNA form, the CDR3 reads TGTGCCAGCCGGACAAATCAGCCCCAGCATTTT. This gives the protein CASRTNQPQHF.

The V gene is TRBV30, the J gene TRBJ2-2; 12 nucleotides match TRBD2. Germline V CDR1 and CDR2: GTSNPN, SVGIG (reference sequence). The CDR3 contains 14 residues. J was trimmed by 5 bases and V by 8 bases; bases with no gene match: 6. In nucleotides, the CDR3 is TGTGCCGGGACTAGCGGGCTGCGTACCGGGGAGCTGTTTTTT. It encodes CAGTSGLRTGELFF.

The V and J genes are TRBV2 and TRBJ1-2, with D possibly TRBD1 on 5 matching bases. The ends were cut back, 6 bases at V and 0 bases at J, with 8 bases in the middle. Germline V gene data show CDR1 as SNHLY and CDR2 as FYNNEI. CDR3 length: 13 amino acids. The CDR3 region is CASSRDSNYGYTF. The CDR3 nucleotides read TGTGCCAGCAGCAGGGACTCTAACTATGGCTACACCTTC.